A selection of T cell receptor beta chains follows, all from one sample in a study of blood T cell repertoires in COVID-19. Sequencing used immunoSEQ multiplex PCR; TCRdb keeps in-frame clones, though not all of them. The table records tens of thousands of clones, around nine tenths of them present only once. The sequenced material came from peripheral blood. The origin of the receptors is a human donor in a cohort sampled during active COVID-19. The CDR3 runs from the conserved cysteine through the conserved F or W. The D gene is left open where the match is weak. The listing skips clone size in some rows; elsewhere it reads once, few, many or a size class.

>TRBV3-1/TRBV3-2|TRBJ1-6|TRBD1|-
CASRSTGGRSLDSPLHF
TGTGCCAGCAGATCAACAGGGGGACGAAGCCTGGATTCACCCCTCCACTTT
>TRBV9|TRBJ2-2|-|few
CASSVGFLALGGELFF
TGTGCCAGCAGCGTAGGCTTCCTAGCGTTGGGCGGGGAGCTGTTTTTT
>TRBV19|TRBJ2-7|TRBD1|few
CASSIAGGSYEQYF
TGTGCCAGTAGTATAGCAGGGGGCTCCTACGAGCAGTACTTC
>TRBV5-1|TRBJ1-1|-|-
CASSIDSYTEAFF
TGCGCCAGCAGCATAGACAGTTACACTGAAGCTTTCTTT
>TRBV11-2|TRBJ2-2|TRBD2|once
CASSRVWGTTELFF
TGTGCCAGCAGCAGGGTATGGGGGACTACGGAGCTGTTTTTT
>TRBV3-1/TRBV3-2|TRBJ2-3|-|-
CASSRGTLKDTQYF
TGTGCCAGCAGCCGCGGGACTCTCAAAGATACGCAGTATTTT
>TRBV11-2|TRBJ1-2|TRBD1|-
CASSYWTGGKTLNGGYTF
TGTGCCAGCAGCTACTGGACAGGGGGGAAGACTCTTAATGGTGGCTACACCTTC
>TRBV5-1|TRBJ2-7|TRBD1|-
CASSTGTVYPYEQYF
TGCGCCAGCAGCACCGGGACAGTTTACCCCTACGAGCAGTACTTC
>TRBV7-9|TRBJ2-3|TRBD1|-
CASSPGDRGGTDTQYF
TGTGCCAGCAGCCCCGGCGACAGGGGCGGCACAGATACGCAGTATTTT
>TRBV7-2|TRBJ1-2|TRBD1|-
CASSENRGAGYTF
TGTGCCAGCAGCGAAAACAGGGGGGCTGGCTACACCTTC
>TRBV21-1|TRBJ2-2|-|-
CASSMFWSGNTGELFF
TGTGCCAGCAGCATGTTTTGGAGCGGGAACACCGGGGAGCTGTTTTTT
>TRBV2|TRBJ2-5|TRBD1|-
CASSRDRGYQETQYF
TGTGCCAGCAGCAGGGACAGGGGATACCAAGAGACCCAGTACTTC
>TRBV5-4|TRBJ2-7|TRBD1|-
CASSLDRVSYEQYF
TGTGCCAGCAGCCTGGACAGGGTGTCCTACGAGCAGTACTTC
>TRBV7-2|TRBJ2-5|-|-
CASSFGSREETQYF
TGTGCCAGCAGCTTCGGTAGCCGGGAAGAGACCCAGTACTTC
>TRBV25-1|TRBJ1-4|-|-
CASSLGGHPDEKLFF
TGTGCCAGCAGCCTGGGGGGGCATCCAGATGAAAAACTGTTTTTT
>TRBV5-1|TRBJ2-6|-|-
CASSLEGVAGANVLTF
TGCGCCAGCAGCTTGGAGGGGGTGGCTGGGGCCAACGTCCTGACTTTC
>TRBV9|TRBJ2-6|-|-
CASSVPRQATSGANVLTF
TGTGCCAGCAGCGTACCGAGACAGGCGACCTCTGGGGCCAACGTCCTGACTTTC
>TRBV18|TRBJ1-2|-|-
CASSPQTGPLDGYTF
TGTGCCAGCTCACCACAAACAGGGCCTCTCGATGGCTACACCTTC
>TRBV5-1|TRBJ2-3|-|-
CASSLGDRQDTQYF
TGCGCCAGCAGCTTGGGAGACAGGCAGGATACGCAGTATTTT
>TRBV4-2|TRBJ2-1|TRBD2|-
CASSPAGSSYNEQFF
TGTGCCAGCAGCCCAGCGGGGAGCTCCTACAATGAGCAGTTCTTC
>TRBV4-2|TRBJ2-6|-|-
CASSQVRGTSGANVLTF
TGTGCCAGCAGCCAAGTCCGAGGGACATCAGGGGCCAACGTCCTGACTTTC
>TRBV10-3|TRBJ2-3|TRBD2|-
CAISASGEFTDTQYF
TGTGCCATCAGTGCTAGCGGGGAATTTACAGATACGCAGTATTTT
>TRBV6-5|TRBJ2-2|TRBD1|-
CASSIKRGHPGELFF
TGTGCCAGCTCCATCAAGAGGGGGCACCCCGGGGAGCTGTTTTTT
>TRBV24-1|TRBJ1-5|TRBD1|-
CATSDAGTGDNQPQHF
TGTGCCACCAGTGATGCCGGGACAGGGGACAATCAGCCCCAGCATTTT
>TRBV5-6|TRBJ1-2|-|-
CASSLTGGRDYGYTF
TGTGCCAGCAGCTTGACCGGAGGTAGGGACTATGGCTACACCTTC
>TRBV29-1|TRBJ1-1|-|-
CSVPMNTEAFF
TGCAGCGTTCCAATGAACACTGAAGCTTTCTTT
>TRBV14|TRBJ1-2|-|-
CASSQDGRLGYTF
TGTGCCAGCAGCCAAGATGGCAGGCTCGGTTACACCTTC
>TRBV12-3/TRBV12-4|TRBJ1-1|-|-
CASSPGLNTEAFF
TGTGCCAGCAGCCCGGGGTTGAACACTGAAGCTTTCTTT
>TRBV19|TRBJ2-4|-|-
CASSTPGANIQYF
TGTGCCAGTAGTACACCTGGAGCGAACATTCAGTACTTC
>TRBV4-1|TRBJ2-7|TRBD1|-
CASSSGTGWDEQYF
TGCGCCAGCAGTTCCGGGACAGGCTGGGACGAGCAGTACTTC
>TRBV6-5|TRBJ1-2|-|few
CASSSTTGRGYTF
TGTGCCAGCAGCTCGACCACAGGGAGAGGCTACACCTTC
>TRBV3-1/TRBV3-2|TRBJ2-2|TRBD2|-
CASSQRWASGGPPRTGELFF
TGTGCCAGCAGCCAAAGATGGGCCAGCGGGGGGCCCCCGAGGACCGGGGAGCTGTTTTTT
>TRBV9|TRBJ1-2|TRBD1|-
CASSVTGGVGYTF
TGTGCCAGCAGCGTGACAGGGGGCGTCGGCTACACCTTC
>TRBV5-1|TRBJ1-6|-|-
CASSLVSGDSPLHF
TGCGCCAGCAGCTTGGTGTCAGGGGATTCACCCCTCCACTTT
>TRBV5-1|TRBJ1-2|TRBD1|-
CASSSRTGGPTGYTF
TGCGCCAGCAGCTCCCGGACAGGGGGCCCTACTGGCTACACCTTC
>TRBV6-5|TRBJ1-2|-|-
CASTTGGVGGYTF
TGTGCCAGCACCACGGGGGGAGTCGGTGGCTACACCTTC
>TRBV30|TRBJ1-2|-|-
CAWATFESGYTF
TGTGCCTGGGCAACCTTTGAGTCGGGCTACACCTTC
>TRBV29-1|TRBJ2-1|TRBD2|few
CSGRLAGGREQFF
TGCAGCGGACGACTAGCGGGGGGCCGGGAGCAGTTCTTC
>TRBV19|TRBJ1-3|-|once
CASSMGQASGNTIYF
TGTGCCAGTAGTATGGGACAAGCCTCTGGAAACACCATATATTTT
>TRBV19|TRBJ1-1|-|once
CASSQGLRGMNTEAFF
TGTGCCAGTTCGCAGGGACTTAGGGGTATGAACACTGAAGCTTTCTTT
>TRBV2|TRBJ1-3|-|-
CASSVDSPGNTIYF
TGTGCCAGCAGTGTGGACAGCCCTGGAAACACCATATATTTT